The present T cell receptor beta chain was sequenced within a study of response to subunit inactivated influenza vaccine. Whole-study results and caveats: The authors suggested that every seasonal influenza vaccination recruits few new T cells.

This clonotype turned up a few times. Antigen: not known. TCRdb itself ran the RT-PCR reads through MiXCR, one entry per CDR3 protein. The data hold around 760,000 distinct CDR3 sequences, with approximately 13% observed a single time. Germline-derived CDR1 and CDR2 are WSHSY and SAAADI. After removal of 3 bases from V and 9 bases from J, the junction contained 4 bases not matched to a gene. This CDR3 comprises 14 residues. The J gene is TRBJ1-6, the V gene TRBV10-2, with TRBD1 matching over 8 bases. The clonotype originates from a man aged 50 or older who received an inactivated influenza vaccine. The starting material was PBMCs from blood, obtained around 14 days before vaccination. The DNA for the CDR3 is TGCGCCAGCAGTGAAGCAGGGGGCAGTTCACCCCTCCACTTT. Encoded protein: CASSEAGGSSPLHF.